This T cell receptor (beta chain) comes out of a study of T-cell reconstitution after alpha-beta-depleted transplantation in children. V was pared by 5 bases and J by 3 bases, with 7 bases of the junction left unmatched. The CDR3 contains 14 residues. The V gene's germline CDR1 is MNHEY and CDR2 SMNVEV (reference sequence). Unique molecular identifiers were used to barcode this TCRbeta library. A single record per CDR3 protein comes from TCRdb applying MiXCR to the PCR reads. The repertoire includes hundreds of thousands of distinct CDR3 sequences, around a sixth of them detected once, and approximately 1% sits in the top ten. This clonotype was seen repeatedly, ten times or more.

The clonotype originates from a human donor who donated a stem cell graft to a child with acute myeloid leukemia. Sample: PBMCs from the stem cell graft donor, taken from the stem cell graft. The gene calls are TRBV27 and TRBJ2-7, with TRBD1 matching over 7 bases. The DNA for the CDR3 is TGTGCCAGCAGTGCCCGGGACAGCCTCTACGAGCAGTACTTC. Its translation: CASSARDSLYEQYF.